The rows below give T cell receptor beta chains drawn from one sample of a study of T cells in localized non-small cell lung cancer. The repertoire was sequenced with immunoSEQ multiplex PCR; TCRdb's copy has only in-frame clones and lacks some. The profile shows approximately 52,000 clones, approximately 80% of them singletons. The source material was peripheral blood, sampled before any cancer treatment. Source of these receptors: a man aged 35-75 years with stage I squamous cell lung carcinoma. The CDR3 runs from the conserved cysteine through the conserved F or W. A D gene is named only where the DNA matches it firmly. The size entry is marked missing in some rows and otherwise reads once, few, many or a size class.

length: 15
size: .
J: TRBJ2-7
D: TRBD1
V: TRBV4-2
CDR3: CASSREVTGAYEQYF
DNA: TGTGCCAGCAGCCGAGAAGTGACAGGGGCCTACGAGCAGTACTTC

length: 14
size: .
J: TRBJ2-7
D: .
V: TRBV11-2
CDR3: CASTQQADSYEQYF
DNA: TGTGCCAGCACCCAACAGGCCGACTCCTACGAGCAGTACTTC

length: 13
size: .
J: TRBJ1-5
D: .
V: TRBV4-1
CDR3: CASSQDGRQPQHF
DNA: TGCGCCAGCAGCCAAGATGGGCGTCAGCCCCAGCATTTT

length: 15
size: .
J: TRBJ2-7
D: TRBD1
V: TRBV5-1
CDR3: CASSLGDSNSYEQYF
DNA: TGCGCCAGCAGCTTAGGGGACAGCAATTCCTACGAGCAGTACTTC

length: 15
size: .
J: TRBJ2-5
D: TRBD2
V: TRBV6-6
CDR3: CASSYLLRGGETQYF
DNA: TGTGCCAGCAGTTACCTCCTCCGGGGGGGGGAGACCCAGTACTTC

length: 15
size: .
J: TRBJ1-5
D: .
V: TRBV6-6
CDR3: CAIRSLGTGNQPQHF
DNA: TGTGCCATCCGCTCCCTAGGGACGGGCAATCAGCCCCAGCATTTT

length: 13
size: .
J: TRBJ2-2
D: .
V: TRBV6-4
CDR3: CASSVQPTGELFF
DNA: TGTGCCAGCAGTGTCCAGCCCACCGGGGAGCTGTTTTTT

length: 15
size: .
J: TRBJ2-5
D: TRBD1
V: TRBV14
CDR3: CASSQVKGAQETQYF
DNA: TGTGCCAGCAGCCAAGTTAAGGGGGCTCAAGAGACCCAGTACTTC

length: 13
size: .
J: TRBJ1-1
D: .
V: TRBV2
CDR3: CASRRQPNTEAFF
DNA: TGTGCCAGCAGAAGACAGCCGAACACTGAAGCTTTCTTT

length: 11
size: few
J: TRBJ2-7
D: .
V: TRBV9
CDR3: CAPDLLLKQYF
DNA: TGTGCCCCGGACCTGCTTCTCAAGCAGTACTTC

length: 13
size: .
J: TRBJ1-6
D: .
V: TRBV19
CDR3: CASSIDAGTPALF
DNA: TGTGCCAGTAGTATAGATGCAGGGACGCCGGCCCTTTTT

length: 16
size: .
J: TRBJ2-2
D: .
V: TRBV19
CDR3: CASSIMLTGDTGELFF
DNA: TGTGCCAGTAGTATAATGCTGACAGGAGACACCGGGGAGCTGTTTTTT

length: 16
size: .
J: TRBJ1-2
D: TRBD1
V: TRBV11-2
CDR3: CASSLGTARINYGYTF
DNA: TGTGCCAGCAGCTTGGGGACAGCTCGAATTAACTATGGCTACACCTTC

length: 19
size: .
J: TRBJ1-5
D: .
V: TRBV28
CDR3: CASSSRWDAGFSPNQPQHF
DNA: TGTGCCAGCAGTTCTCGATGGGACGCAGGGTTCTCGCCCAATCAGCCCCAGCATTTT

length: 15
size: .
J: TRBJ1-4
D: TRBD1
V: TRBV28
CDR3: CASSPSDRGFEKLFF
DNA: TGTGCCAGCAGTCCTTCGGACAGGGGGTTTGAAAAACTGTTTTTT

length: 14
size: .
J: TRBJ2-1
D: .
V: TRBV11-2
CDR3: CASSLEARVNEQFF
DNA: TGTGCCAGCAGCTTAGAGGCCAGGGTAAATGAGCAGTTCTTC

length: 16
size: .
J: TRBJ1-1
D: .
V: TRBV5-4
CDR3: CASSSGQGRLNTEAFF
DNA: TGTGCCAGCAGCTCGGGTCAGGGACGTCTGAACACTGAAGCTTTCTTT

length: 14
size: .
J: TRBJ1-5
D: .
V: TRBV30
CDR3: CAWTSDSSNQPQHF
DNA: TGTGCCTGGACCTCAGACAGTAGCAATCAGCCCCAGCATTTT

length: 16
size: .
J: TRBJ2-2
D: .
V: TRBV19
CDR3: CASDRSGTSEVGELFF
DNA: TGTGCCAGTGATAGATCCGGGACTTCCGAGGTCGGGGAGCTGTTTTTT

length: 16
size: .
J: TRBJ1-6
D: .
V: TRBV28
CDR3: CASSYRFKGNSSPLHF
DNA: TGTGCCAGCAGCTACCGGTTCAAAGGGAACAGCTCACCCCTCCACTTT

length: 15
size: .
J: TRBJ1-6
D: .
V: TRBV28
CDR3: CASSPPAGAGSPLHF
DNA: TGTGCCAGCAGTCCCCCGGCGGGAGCGGGATCACCCCTCCACTTT

length: 15
size: .
J: TRBJ1-3
D: .
V: TRBV4-2
CDR3: CASSFREYAGNTIYF
DNA: TGTGCCAGCAGCTTTCGGGAGTATGCTGGAAACACCATATATTTT

length: 13
size: .
J: TRBJ2-7
D: TRBD1
V: TRBV19
CDR3: CASSLRGYGEQYF
DNA: TGTGCCAGTAGCCTCAGGGGGTACGGCGAGCAGTACTTC

length: 14
size: .
J: TRBJ1-5
D: .
V: TRBV28
CDR3: CATAGGRSNQPQHF
DNA: TGTGCCACCGCCGGGGGGCGAAGCAATCAGCCCCAGCATTTT

length: 14
size: once
J: TRBJ2-5
D: .
V: TRBV5-6
CDR3: CVSSSPRQGETQYF
DNA: TGTGTCAGCAGCTCCCCTAGGCAGGGAGAGACCCAGTACTTC

length: 14
size: .
J: TRBJ1-2
D: .
V: TRBV28
CDR3: CASSLRGGYYGYTF
DNA: TGTGCCAGCAGTTTACGGGGGGGCTACTATGGCTACACCTTC

length: 15
size: once
J: TRBJ2-4
D: TRBD2
V: TRBV30
CDR3: CAWATSGGPGNIQYF
DNA: TGTGCCTGGGCAACTAGCGGGGGACCGGGGAACATTCAGTACTTC

length: 15
size: .
J: TRBJ1-1
D: .
V: TRBV9
CDR3: CASSPRTDMFTEAFF
DNA: TGTGCCAGCAGCCCGAGGACAGATATGTTCACTGAAGCTTTCTTT

length: 13
size: .
J: TRBJ2-5
D: .
V: TRBV12-5
CDR3: CASGLSEQETQYF
DNA: TGTGCTAGTGGTTTGAGCGAGCAGGAGACCCAGTACTTC

length: 12
size: once
J: TRBJ1-2
D: .
V: TRBV23-1
CDR3: CASSQVRYGYTF
DNA: TGCGCCAGCAGTCAAGTCCGCTATGGCTACACCTTC

length: 15
size: .
J: TRBJ1-1
D: TRBD1
V: TRBV6-5
CDR3: CASSLTGTGLTEAFF
DNA: TGTGCCAGCAGTCTAACCGGGACAGGGCTGACTGAAGCTTTCTTT

length: 16
size: .
J: TRBJ2-1
D: .
V: TRBV21-1
CDR3: CASSNPCRGQNNEQFF
DNA: TGTGCCAGCAGCAACCCATGTAGGGGGCAGAATAATGAGCAGTTCTTC

length: 14
size: once
J: TRBJ2-5
D: .
V: TRBV5-1
CDR3: CASSLGQNLETQYF
DNA: TGCGCCAGCAGCTTGGGGCAAAACTTAGAGACCCAGTACTTC

length: 17
size: .
J: TRBJ1-2
D: TRBD1
V: TRBV19
CDR3: CASSQSGTGGLRYGYTF
DNA: TGTGCCAGTAGCCAATCCGGGACAGGGGGCCTGCGGTATGGCTACACCTTC

length: 15
size: .
J: TRBJ1-6
D: .
V: TRBV28
CDR3: CASSSSGGRNSPLHF
DNA: TGTGCCAGCTCATCCTCGGGGGGCCGTAATTCACCCCTCCACTTT

length: 14
size: .
J: TRBJ1-2
D: .
V: TRBV5-6
CDR3: CASSLARRRYGYTF
DNA: TGTGCCAGCAGCTTGGCAAGACGGCGCTATGGCTACACCTTC

length: 15
size: .
J: TRBJ2-3
D: .
V: TRBV6-6
CDR3: CASLSGPADTDTQYF
DNA: TGTGCCAGCCTAAGTGGCCCCGCGGACACAGATACGCAGTATTTT

length: 15
size: .
J: TRBJ1-1
D: .
V: TRBV28
CDR3: CASSFPSTGSIEAFF
DNA: TGTGCCAGCAGTTTCCCCTCCACAGGGAGCATTGAAGCTTTCTTT

length: 15
size: .
J: TRBJ2-7
D: TRBD1
V: TRBV7-6
CDR3: CASSSGTGLFNEQYF
DNA: TGTGCCAGCAGCTCCGGGACAGGGCTTTTCAACGAGCAGTACTTC

length: 13
size: .
J: TRBJ2-1
D: .
V: TRBV6-1
CDR3: CASSENTDNEQFF
DNA: TGTGCCAGCAGTGAAAACACGGACAATGAGCAGTTCTTC

length: 16
size: .
J: TRBJ1-1
D: TRBD1
V: TRBV19
CDR3: CASSIANRGLNTEAFF
DNA: TGTGCCAGTAGTATAGCTAACAGGGGGCTGAACACTGAAGCTTTCTTT

length: 14
size: .
J: TRBJ1-6
D: TRBD1
V: TRBV5-8
CDR3: CASSLGQGAATLHF
DNA: TGTGCCAGCAGCTTGGGACAGGGGGCGGCAACCCTCCACTTT

length: 13
size: .
J: TRBJ1-1
D: .
V: TRBV10-3
CDR3: CATLDFGSTEAFF
DNA: TGTGCCACTTTAGACTTTGGGAGCACTGAAGCTTTCTTT

length: 12
size: .
J: TRBJ1-5
D: .
V: TRBV9
CDR3: CASSSGGQPQHF
DNA: TGTGCCAGCAGCTCCGGGGGTCAGCCCCAGCATTTT

length: 12
size: .
J: TRBJ1-1
D: .
V: TRBV5-6
CDR3: CASSFFNTEAFF
DNA: TGTGCCAGCAGCTTCTTCAACACTGAAGCTTTCTTT

length: 13
size: .
J: TRBJ2-1
D: .
V: TRBV12-5
CDR3: CASGSGLYNEQFF
DNA: TGTGCTAGTGGTTCGGGTTTATACAATGAGCAGTTCTTC

length: 15
size: .
J: TRBJ2-2
D: .
V: TRBV6-6
CDR3: CASSYSPTPSGELFF
DNA: TGTGCCAGCAGTTACTCCCCGACACCCTCCGGGGAGCTGTTTTTT

length: 17
size: .
J: TRBJ1-4
D: TRBD1
V: TRBV10-3
CDR3: CAISEPDEGAANEKLFF
DNA: TGTGCCATCAGTGAGCCAGACGAGGGGGCGGCTAATGAAAAACTGTTTTTT

length: 16
size: .
J: TRBJ2-1
D: TRBD2
V: TRBV7-3
CDR3: CASSALTSASTYEQFF
DNA: TGTGCCAGCAGCGCCCTCACTAGCGCTAGTACCTATGAGCAGTTCTTC

length: 15
size: .
J: TRBJ1-2
D: .
V: TRBV6-5
CDR3: CASSYDGIGSGGYTF
DNA: TGTGCCAGCAGTTACGACGGGATTGGGTCGGGGGGCTACACCTTC

length: 13
size: .
J: TRBJ1-2
D: .
V: TRBV2
CDR3: CASFIEGVGGYTF
DNA: TGTGCCAGCTTCATTGAGGGCGTCGGTGGCTACACCTTC

length: 12
size: .
J: TRBJ1-1
D: .
V: TRBV29-1
CDR3: CSVGGGQREAFF
DNA: TGCAGCGTTGGGGGTGGGCAAAGGGAAGCTTTCTTT

length: 11
size: .
J: TRBJ2-7
D: .
V: TRBV6-1
CDR3: CASSDPYEQYF
DNA: TGTGCCAGCAGTGATCCCTACGAGCAGTACTTC

length: 13
size: .
J: TRBJ1-2
D: .
V: TRBV27
CDR3: CASSLGENYGYTF
DNA: TGTGCCAGCAGTCTAGGGGAAAACTATGGCTACACCTTC

length: 14
size: .
J: TRBJ1-5
D: .
V: TRBV28
CDR3: CASSLAGIMQPQHF
DNA: TGTGCCAGCAGTTTAGCAGGGATAATGCAGCCCCAGCATTTT

length: 14
size: once
J: TRBJ2-1
D: TRBD2
V: TRBV2
CDR3: CASGGLAAEGEQFF
DNA: TGTGCCAGCGGAGGACTAGCGGCGGAGGGTGAGCAGTTCTTC

length: 11
size: few
J: TRBJ2-7
D: TRBD1
V: TRBV19
CDR3: CASSNRGEQYF
DNA: TGTGCCAGTAGTAACAGGGGCGAGCAGTACTTC

length: 14
size: few
J: TRBJ1-1
D: TRBD1
V: TRBV7-9
CDR3: CASSKQGADTEAFF
DNA: TGTGCCAGCAGCAAACAGGGGGCAGACACTGAAGCTTTCTTT

length: 15
size: .
J: TRBJ2-3
D: TRBD1
V: TRBV9
CDR3: CASDKGQGPMDTQYF
DNA: TGTGCCAGCGACAAAGGACAGGGGCCCATGGATACGCAGTATTTT